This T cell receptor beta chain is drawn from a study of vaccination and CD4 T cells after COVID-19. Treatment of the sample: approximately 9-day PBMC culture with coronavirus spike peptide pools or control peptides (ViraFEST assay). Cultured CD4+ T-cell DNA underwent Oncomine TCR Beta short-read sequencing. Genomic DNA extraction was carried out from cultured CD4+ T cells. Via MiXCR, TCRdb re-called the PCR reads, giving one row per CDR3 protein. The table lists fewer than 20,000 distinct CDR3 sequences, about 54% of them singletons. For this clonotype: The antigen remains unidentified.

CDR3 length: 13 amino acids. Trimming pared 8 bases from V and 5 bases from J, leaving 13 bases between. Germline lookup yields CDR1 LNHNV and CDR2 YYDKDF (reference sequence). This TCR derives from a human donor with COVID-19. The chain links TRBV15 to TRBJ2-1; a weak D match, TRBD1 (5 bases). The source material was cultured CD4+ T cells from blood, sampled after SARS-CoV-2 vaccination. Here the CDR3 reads CATRDWGNNEQFF. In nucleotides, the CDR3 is TGTGCCACCCGAGATTGGGGCAACAATGAGCAGTTCTTC.